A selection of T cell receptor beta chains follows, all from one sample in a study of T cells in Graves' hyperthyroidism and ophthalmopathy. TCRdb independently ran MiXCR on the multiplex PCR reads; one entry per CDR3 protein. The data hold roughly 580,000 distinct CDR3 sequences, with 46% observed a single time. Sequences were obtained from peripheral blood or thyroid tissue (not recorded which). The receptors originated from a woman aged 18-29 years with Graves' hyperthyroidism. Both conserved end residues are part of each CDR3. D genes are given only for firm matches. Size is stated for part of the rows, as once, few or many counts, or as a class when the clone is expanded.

CAISGTSEETQYF,TGTGCCATCAGTGGGACTAGCGAAGAGACCCAGTACTTC,TRBD2,TRBV10-3,TRBJ2-5,many
CASRPREDYEQYF,TGTGCCAGCAGGCCCAGGGAGGACTACGAGCAGTACTTC,-,TRBV7-9,TRBJ2-7,-
CASSSDRNTGELFF,TGTGCCAGCAGCTCCGACAGGAACACCGGGGAGCTGTTTTTT,-,TRBV7-9,TRBJ2-2,many
CASSGIAGRQPQHF,TGTGCCAGCAGTGGAATAGCGGGCAGGCAGCCCCAGCATTTT,-,TRBV2,TRBJ1-5,-
CASSSRGHPRGYTF,TGTGCCAGCAGCAGCAGGGGGCACCCCCGAGGCTACACCTTC,TRBD1,TRBV2,TRBJ1-2,few
CAIGGEASYEQYF,TGTGCCATCGGGGGGGAGGCCTCCTACGAGCAGTACTTC,TRBD2,TRBV10-3,TRBJ2-7,-
CASSSTGGRYQPQHF,TGTGCCAGCAGTAGTACAGGGGGAAGGTATCAGCCCCAGCATTTT,TRBD1,TRBV2,TRBJ1-5,many
CASSAWGGGDEKLFF,TGTGCCAGCAGCGCCTGGGGGGGCGGCGATGAAAAACTGTTTTTT,-,TRBV9,TRBJ1-4,-
CASSQDSGNQPQHF,TGTGCCAGCAGCCAAGATTCAGGGAATCAGCCCCAGCATTTT,-,TRBV12-3/TRBV12-4,TRBJ1-5,few
CSAGRTDAYEQYF,TGCAGCGCCGGACGGACAGACGCCTACGAGCAGTACTTC,-,TRBV29-1,TRBJ2-7,few
CASSGGTGDSEKLFF,TGTGCCAGCAGTGGTGGGACAGGGGATAGTGAAAAACTGTTTTTT,TRBD1,TRBV2,TRBJ1-4,few
CSVAGTGGSTEAFF,TGCAGCGTCGCCGGGACAGGGGGTTCCACTGAAGCTTTCTTT,TRBD1,TRBV29-1,TRBJ1-1,-
CSATANTEAFF,TGCAGTGCTACAGCGAACACTGAAGCTTTCTTT,-,TRBV20-1,TRBJ1-1,many
CASSLRMNQPQHF,TGTGCCAGCAGTTTACGAATGAATCAGCCCCAGCATTTT,-,TRBV12-3/TRBV12-4,TRBJ1-5,many
CASSSGLKSGGKLFF,TGCGCCAGCAGCTCGGGACTCAAGAGCGGTGGAAAACTGTTTTTT,-,TRBV5-1,TRBJ1-4,-